The clone carrying this TCR beta chain was observed a handful of times. Its antigen remains unidentified. Trimming pared 4 bases from V and 1 base from J, leaving 14 bases between. Germline loops: CDR1 LNHNV, CDR2 YYDKDF (reference sequence). The CDR3 spans 15 residues. One entry per CDR3 protein, called by TCRdb with MiXCR from the 5' RACE reads. This table holds about 190,000 distinct CDR3 sequences, approximately 15% found once. These data are taken from a study of identical twins. Whole-study findings and limits: There was an excess of low generation probability in the out-of-frame alpha sequences that twins shared.

This sample also appeared in a second study, on T cells expressing NK-cell markers.

The sample consisted of CD8+ T cells sorted from blood. The rearrangement links TRBV15 to TRBJ2-7; no clear D gene. The origin of this receptor is a woman aged 18-29 years in good health. CDR3 coding DNA: TGTGCCACCAGCAAGGCCGAGGACGCTTCCTACGAGCAGTACTTC. Its protein product is CATSKAEDASYEQYF.